The 2 T cell receptor beta chains given below trace back to one sample, sequenced in a study of response to subunit inactivated influenza vaccine. In TCRdb, the RT-PCR reads were re-called with MiXCR into one record per CDR3 protein. The table records a few hundred thousand distinct CDR3 sequences, 11% of them present only once. Sample: PBMCs from blood, taken roughly 6 weeks after vaccination. The receptor set was obtained from a man between 50 and 59 years old who received an inactivated influenza vaccine.

The chain couples TRBV7-9 to TRBJ2-3; D tentatively reads TRBD1 or TRBD2 (6 bases each). CDR1 and CDR2 (germline): SEHNR, FQNEAQ (reference sequence). This CDR3 comprises 16 residues. The V end was cut by 8 bases, the J end by 0 bases, with 18 bases between. The CDR3 DNA reads as TGTGCCAGCGGGAAGGGGGGAATTAGGAGCACAGATACGCAGTATTTT. It yields the protein CASGKGGIRSTDTQYF. The complete variable domain, with remaining parts taken from reference TRBV7-9 and TRBJ2-3, reads DTGVSQNPRHKITKRGQNVTFRCDPISEHNRLYWYRQTLGQGPEFLTYFQNEAQLEKSRLLSDRFSAERPKGSFSTLEIQRTEQGDSAMYLCASGKGGIRSTDTQYFGPGTRLTVL.

The table lists this clonotype with a few counts. The chain combines TRBV27 with TRBJ1-6, with D unclear. The CDR3 is 13 amino acids. The germline gives CDR1 MNHEY, CDR2 SMNVEV (reference sequence). V was cut by 11 bases and J by 7 bases, with 15 bases left in between. The DNA for the CDR3 is TGTGCCCCCCGGACGGACTCAAATTCACCCCTCCACTTT. It translates to CAPRTDSNSPLHF.